These T cell receptor beta chains were read from a single sample in a study of Ad26.COV2.S vaccination and SARS-CoV-2 variants. The data were produced by immunoSEQ multiplex PCR, yet TCRdb's version contains in-frame clones alone and is incomplete. The top ten hold 2.5% to 3% of the sample, which has 500,000 or so clones, 89% seen once. The specimen comprised peripheral blood, sampled in a trial of Ad26.COV2.S vaccine versus placebo. The receptor source for this set is a person aged 18 to 59 who received the Ad26.COV2.S COVID-19 vaccine or a placebo. Both conserved end residues are part of each CDR3. Fields, in order: clone size, V gene, J gene, D gene, CDR3 protein, CDR3 DNA. D genes are given only for firm matches. Size is omitted from some rows. Given values are once, few, many or a class for expanded clones.

abundance: .; v_gene: TRBV9; j_gene: TRBJ1-3; d_gene: .; CDR3aa: CASTTGPASSGNTIYF; CDR3nt: TGTGCCAGCACCACAGGTCCGGCTAGCTCTGGAAACACCATATATTTT
abundance: .; v_gene: TRBV27; j_gene: TRBJ2-7; d_gene: .; CDR3aa: CASSAFRGSGYEQYF; CDR3nt: TGTGCCAGCAGTGCTTTCAGGGGATCGGGGTACGAGCAGTACTTC
abundance: .; v_gene: TRBV24-1; j_gene: TRBJ2-1; d_gene: .; CDR3aa: CATSSSYNEQFF; CDR3nt: TGTGCCACCAGTAGCTCCTACAATGAGCAGTTCTTC
abundance: .; v_gene: TRBV28; j_gene: TRBJ1-2; d_gene: .; CDR3aa: CASSLVWGGYGYTF; CDR3nt: TGTGCCAGCAGTTTGGTATGGGGAGGCTATGGCTACACCTTC
abundance: .; v_gene: TRBV7-9; j_gene: TRBJ2-2; d_gene: .; CDR3aa: CASRLNGELFF; CDR3nt: TGTGCCAGCAGGTTAAACGGGGAGCTGTTTTTT
abundance: .; v_gene: TRBV7-9; j_gene: TRBJ1-2; d_gene: .; CDR3aa: CASSFGSVPSYGYTF; CDR3nt: TGTGCCAGCAGCTTCGGCAGCGTACCTAGCTATGGCTACACCTTC
abundance: .; v_gene: TRBV29-1; j_gene: TRBJ2-3; d_gene: .; CDR3aa: CSVEAAQGYTQYF; CDR3nt: TGCAGCGTTGAAGCGGCTCAGGGCTATACGCAGTATTTT
abundance: few; v_gene: TRBV27; j_gene: TRBJ2-2; d_gene: .; CDR3aa: CASSRIARNTGELFF; CDR3nt: TGTGCCAGCAGTAGAATAGCAAGGAACACCGGGGAGCTGTTTTTT
abundance: .; v_gene: TRBV2; j_gene: TRBJ1-6; d_gene: .; CDR3aa: CASSAQGSPLHF; CDR3nt: TGTGCCAGCAGTGCACAGGGCTCACCCCTCCACTTT
abundance: .; v_gene: TRBV15; j_gene: TRBJ1-2; d_gene: .; CDR3aa: CATSTRGTRTALFGYTF; CDR3nt: TGTGCCACCAGCACCAGAGGGACTAGGACTGCCCTTTTTGGCTACACCTTC
abundance: .; v_gene: TRBV9; j_gene: TRBJ1-2; d_gene: .; CDR3aa: CASSPSRGHYGYTF; CDR3nt: TGTGCCAGCAGCCCATCTAGAGGGCACTATGGCTACACCTTC
abundance: .; v_gene: TRBV10-3; j_gene: TRBJ1-4; d_gene: .; CDR3aa: CAISPDESTRKLFF; CDR3nt: TGTGCCATCAGTCCCGATGAGTCTACGAGGAAACTGTTTTTT
abundance: .; v_gene: TRBV7-6; j_gene: TRBJ1-1; d_gene: .; CDR3aa: CASSVWANTEAFF; CDR3nt: TGTGCCAGCAGCGTCTGGGCGAACACTGAAGCTTTCTTT
abundance: .; v_gene: TRBV7-9; j_gene: TRBJ2-3; d_gene: .; CDR3aa: CASSLSEYWAAPDTQYF; CDR3nt: TGTGCCAGCAGCTTAAGTGAATACTGGGCCGCCCCAGATACGCAGTATTTT
abundance: .; v_gene: TRBV9; j_gene: TRBJ2-5; d_gene: TRBD1; CDR3aa: CASSVSGTGVSGETQYF; CDR3nt: TGTGCCAGCAGCGTTTCCGGGACAGGGGTGTCGGGTGAGACCCAGTACTTC
abundance: .; v_gene: TRBV28; j_gene: TRBJ1-1; d_gene: TRBD1; CDR3aa: CASRMFGTANTEAFF; CDR3nt: TGTGCCAGCCGCATGTTCGGGACAGCGAACACTGAAGCTTTCTTT
abundance: .; v_gene: TRBV10-3; j_gene: TRBJ1-6; d_gene: TRBD1; CDR3aa: CAISESGQGENSPLHF; CDR3nt: TGTGCCATCAGTGAGTCGGGACAGGGAGAGAATTCACCCCTCCACTTT
abundance: .; v_gene: TRBV7-2; j_gene: TRBJ2-1; d_gene: .; CDR3aa: CASSPQRYNEQFF; CDR3nt: TGTGCCAGCAGCCCTCAGCGGTACAATGAGCAGTTCTTC
abundance: few; v_gene: TRBV2; j_gene: TRBJ1-1; d_gene: .; CDR3aa: CASSKGEGTEAFF; CDR3nt: TGTGCCAGCAGTAAGGGTGAGGGTACTGAAGCTTTCTTT
abundance: once; v_gene: TRBV6-5; j_gene: TRBJ2-5; d_gene: .; CDR3aa: CASSYPRGETQYF; CDR3nt: TGTGCCAGCAGTTACCCGCGTGGGGAGACCCAGTACTTC
abundance: .; v_gene: TRBV7-9; j_gene: TRBJ2-3; d_gene: .; CDR3aa: CASSLVGADLSQYF; CDR3nt: TGTGCCAGCAGCTTAGTCGGGGCGGATTTGTCGCAGTATTTT
abundance: .; v_gene: TRBV12-5; j_gene: TRBJ2-1; d_gene: .; CDR3aa: CASGLRYGNRLF; CDR3nt: TGTGCTAGTGGTTTACGTTACGGAAATCGTCTCTTC
abundance: .; v_gene: TRBV10-3; j_gene: TRBJ2-2; d_gene: .; CDR3aa: CAISEGIGELFF; CDR3nt: TGTGCCATCAGTGAAGGGATCGGGGAGCTGTTTTTT
abundance: .; v_gene: TRBV11-2; j_gene: TRBJ1-1; d_gene: TRBD1; CDR3aa: CASSSSGTANTEAFF; CDR3nt: TGTGCCAGCAGCTCCTCCGGGACAGCCAACACTGAAGCTTTCTTT
abundance: .; v_gene: TRBV4-3; j_gene: TRBJ1-1; d_gene: .; CDR3aa: CASSQERHHTEAFF; CDR3nt: TGCGCCAGCAGCCAAGAACGACACCACACTGAAGCTTTCTTT
abundance: .; v_gene: TRBV15; j_gene: TRBJ1-6; d_gene: .; CDR3aa: CATSRDRESSPLHF; CDR3nt: TGTGCCACCAGCAGAGATCGCGAGTCTTCACCCCTCCACTTT
abundance: .; v_gene: TRBV6-1; j_gene: TRBJ1-1; d_gene: .; CDR3aa: CASSENRERTEAFF; CDR3nt: TGTGCCAGCAGTGAGAACCGAGAGAGGACTGAAGCTTTCTTT
abundance: once; v_gene: TRBV5-4; j_gene: TRBJ2-5; d_gene: .; CDR3aa: CASSGEKGVRRETQYF; CDR3nt: TGTGCCAGCAGCGGCGAGAAGGGGGTCCGTAGGGAGACCCAGTACTTC
abundance: .; v_gene: TRBV4-3; j_gene: TRBJ2-3; d_gene: TRBD2; CDR3aa: CASSQGEWLAGNTDTQYF; CDR3nt: TGCGCCAGCAGCCAAGGGGAGTGGCTAGCGGGGAACACAGATACGCAGTATTTT
abundance: .; v_gene: TRBV2; j_gene: TRBJ2-3; d_gene: TRBD1; CDR3aa: CASSLTGPRPDTQYF; CDR3nt: TGTGCCAGCAGCCTGACAGGGCCCAGACCAGATACGCAGTATTTT
abundance: once; v_gene: TRBV15; j_gene: TRBJ1-2; d_gene: .; CDR3aa: CATSRDRIPGSGYTF; CDR3nt: TGTGCCACCAGCAGAGATCGTATACCGGGGAGCGGCTACACCTTC
abundance: .; v_gene: TRBV2; j_gene: TRBJ2-2; d_gene: .; CDR3aa: CASSRDSTTGELFF; CDR3nt: TGTGCCAGCAGTCGGGACTCGACCACCGGGGAGCTGTTTTTT
abundance: .; v_gene: TRBV3-1/TRBV3-2; j_gene: TRBJ2-3; d_gene: TRBD2; CDR3aa: CASSPFGGAERAQYF; CDR3nt: TGTGCCAGCAGCCCCTTCGGGGGGGCGGAGAGGGCGCAGTATTTT
abundance: .; v_gene: TRBV5-1; j_gene: TRBJ1-1; d_gene: .; CDR3aa: CASRDQGNTEAFF; CDR3nt: TGCGCCAGCAGGGATCAGGGAAACACTGAAGCTTTCTTT
abundance: .; v_gene: TRBV7-2; j_gene: TRBJ1-2; d_gene: TRBD1; CDR3aa: CASSLQGALGGYTF; CDR3nt: TGTGCCAGCAGCTTGCAGGGGGCGCTTGGTGGCTACACCTTC
abundance: .; v_gene: TRBV5-1; j_gene: TRBJ1-6; d_gene: .; CDR3aa: CASSLRSGTGRSNSPLHF; CDR3nt: TGCGCCAGCAGCTTGCGATCCGGAACAGGACGGAGTAATTCACCCCTCCACTTT
abundance: .; v_gene: TRBV11-2; j_gene: TRBJ1-5; d_gene: TRBD1; CDR3aa: CASSSGQRNQPQHF; CDR3nt: TGTGCCAGCAGCTCGGGACAGCGGAATCAGCCCCAGCATTTT
abundance: .; v_gene: TRBV9; j_gene: TRBJ1-5; d_gene: .; CDR3aa: CASSVEEGVENQPQHF; CDR3nt: TGTGCCAGCAGCGTAGAAGAGGGGGTAGAAAATCAGCCCCAGCATTTT
abundance: .; v_gene: TRBV19; j_gene: TRBJ2-3; d_gene: .; CDR3aa: CASSTGVADTQYF; CDR3nt: TGTGCCAGTAGTACAGGGGTTGCAGATACGCAGTATTTT
abundance: few; v_gene: TRBV5-1; j_gene: TRBJ2-3; d_gene: TRBD2; CDR3aa: CASSRGLGEGSTDTQYF; CDR3nt: TGCGCCAGCAGCAGGGGTTTGGGGGAGGGAAGCACAGATACGCAGTATTTT
abundance: .; v_gene: TRBV19; j_gene: TRBJ2-3; d_gene: .; CDR3aa: CASSIVVADTQYF; CDR3nt: TGTGCCAGTAGTATAGTGGTTGCAGATACGCAGTATTTT
abundance: .; v_gene: TRBV7-3; j_gene: TRBJ1-1; d_gene: TRBD1; CDR3aa: CASSLGTGEEAFF; CDR3nt: TGTGCCAGCAGCCTCGGGACAGGGGAAGAAGCTTTCTTT
abundance: .; v_gene: TRBV6-2/TRBV6-3; j_gene: TRBJ2-1; d_gene: TRBD2; CDR3aa: CASSYREREGQNEQFF; CDR3nt: TGTGCCAGCAGTTACCGAGAGCGGGAGGGCCAGAATGAGCAGTTCTTC